The clone carrying this TCR beta chain was detected many times. The antigen is undetermined. Time point here: newly diagnosed GD, antithyroid drugs for less than 3 months. PBMC-extracted RNA yielded the TCR library. Staff drew around 8.5 milliliters of peripheral blood into EDTA tubes. Construction of TCR beta libraries relied on iRepertoire HTBI primers and on Arm-PCR targeting CDR3 regions. One entry per CDR3 protein, called by TCRdb with MiXCR from the multiplex PCR reads. The sample records some 450,000 distinct CDR3 sequences, about 17% being singletons. This specimen comes from a study of regulatory T cells in long-lasting Graves disease. The study's findings and limits: Under persistent disease, TRBV28, TRBJ1-2 and TRBJ2-5 were used preferentially.

J gave up 3 bases and V 1 base, and 1 base lay outside the gene matches. The CDR3 covers 14 residues. The germline gives CDR1 SGHVS, CDR2 FNYEAQ. These data also formed part of another study, on T cells in Graves' hyperthyroidism and ophthalmopathy. That paper notes: HTBI primers were employed in a first-round RT-PCR of the TCR CDR3.

The specimen comprised peripheral blood mononuclear cells (PBMCs), sampled at new diagnosis, from a patient treated with antithyroid drugs. This chain links TRBV7-6 with TRBJ2-3; 7 bases agree with TRBD2. This receptor was obtained from a woman in her 30s with Graves disease. CDR3 amino acids: CASSLGGLTDTQYF. The CDR3 coding sequence is TGTGCCAGCAGCTTAGGGGGACTAACAGATACGCAGTATTTT.